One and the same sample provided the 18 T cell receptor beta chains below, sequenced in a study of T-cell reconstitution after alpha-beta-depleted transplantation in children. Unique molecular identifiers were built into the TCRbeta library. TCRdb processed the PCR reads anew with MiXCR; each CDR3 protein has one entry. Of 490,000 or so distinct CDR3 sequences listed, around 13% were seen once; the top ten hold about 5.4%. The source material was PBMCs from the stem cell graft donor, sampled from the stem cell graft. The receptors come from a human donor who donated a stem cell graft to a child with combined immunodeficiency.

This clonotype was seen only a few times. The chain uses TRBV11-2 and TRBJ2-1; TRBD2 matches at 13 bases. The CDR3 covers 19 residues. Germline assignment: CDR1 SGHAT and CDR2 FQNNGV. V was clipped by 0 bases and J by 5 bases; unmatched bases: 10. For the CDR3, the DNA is TGTGCCAGCAGCTTAGACCTGAGACTAGCGGGGGGTCCGGACAATGAGCAGTTCTTC. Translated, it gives CASSLDLRLAGGPDNEQFF.

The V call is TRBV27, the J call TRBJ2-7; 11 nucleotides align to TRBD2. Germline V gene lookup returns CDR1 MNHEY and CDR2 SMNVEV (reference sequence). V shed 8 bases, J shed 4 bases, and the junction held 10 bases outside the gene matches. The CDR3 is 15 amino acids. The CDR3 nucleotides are TGTGCCAGCCGCGAAGGACTAGCGGGCTCGTACGAGCAGTACTTC. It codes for CASREGLAGSYEQYF.

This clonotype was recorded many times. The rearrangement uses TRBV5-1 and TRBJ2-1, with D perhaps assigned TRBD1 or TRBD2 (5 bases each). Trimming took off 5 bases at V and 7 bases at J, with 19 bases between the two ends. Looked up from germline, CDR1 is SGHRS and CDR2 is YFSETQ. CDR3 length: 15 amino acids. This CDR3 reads CASSSTRDLGNEQFF. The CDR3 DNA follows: TGCGCCAGCAGTTCAACCCGGGACCTCGGGAATGAGCAGTTCTTC.

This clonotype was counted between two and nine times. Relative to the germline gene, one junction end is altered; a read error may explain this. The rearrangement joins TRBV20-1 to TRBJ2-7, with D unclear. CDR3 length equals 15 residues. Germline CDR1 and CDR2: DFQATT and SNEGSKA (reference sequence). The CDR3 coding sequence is TGCAGTGCAAGAGCCGTGACTGATCTTTCCTACGAGCAGTACTTC. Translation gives CSARAVTDLSYEQYF.

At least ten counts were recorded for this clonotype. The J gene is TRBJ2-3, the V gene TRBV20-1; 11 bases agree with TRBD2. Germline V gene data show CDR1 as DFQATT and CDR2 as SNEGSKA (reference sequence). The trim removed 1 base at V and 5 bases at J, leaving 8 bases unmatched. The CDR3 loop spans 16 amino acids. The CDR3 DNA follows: TGCAGTGCTAGAGGAGTAGCGGGAGGGAGGAGAGATACGCAGTATTTT. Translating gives CSARGVAGGRRDTQYF.

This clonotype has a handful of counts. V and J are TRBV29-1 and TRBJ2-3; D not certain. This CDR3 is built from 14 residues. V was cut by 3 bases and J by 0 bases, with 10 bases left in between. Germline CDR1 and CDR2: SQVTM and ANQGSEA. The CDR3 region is CSVDLSVSTDTQYF. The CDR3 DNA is TGCAGCGTTGACCTCTCGGTGAGCACAGATACGCAGTATTTT.

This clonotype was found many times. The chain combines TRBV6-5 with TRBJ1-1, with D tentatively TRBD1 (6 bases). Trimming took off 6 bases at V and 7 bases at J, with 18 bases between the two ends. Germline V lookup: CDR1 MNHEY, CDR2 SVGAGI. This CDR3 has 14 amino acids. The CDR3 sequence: CASSPTGQVFEAFF. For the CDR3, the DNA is TGTGCCAGCAGCCCAACGGGACAAGTTTTTGAAGCTTTCTTT.

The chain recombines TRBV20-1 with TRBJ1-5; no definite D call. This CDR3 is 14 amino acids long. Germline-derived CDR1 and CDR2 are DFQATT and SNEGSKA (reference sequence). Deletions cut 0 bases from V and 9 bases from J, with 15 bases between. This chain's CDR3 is CSARDLKFSGPQHF. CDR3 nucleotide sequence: TGCAGTGCTAGAGATCTTAAATTCTCCGGGCCCCAGCATTTT.

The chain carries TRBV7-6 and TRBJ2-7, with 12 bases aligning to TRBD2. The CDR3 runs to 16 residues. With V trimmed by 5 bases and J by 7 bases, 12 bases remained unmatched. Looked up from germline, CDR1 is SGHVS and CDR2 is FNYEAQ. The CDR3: CASSTLGLAGTGEQYF. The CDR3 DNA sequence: TGTGCCAGCAGCACCCTCGGACTAGCGGGGACGGGGGAGCAGTACTTC.

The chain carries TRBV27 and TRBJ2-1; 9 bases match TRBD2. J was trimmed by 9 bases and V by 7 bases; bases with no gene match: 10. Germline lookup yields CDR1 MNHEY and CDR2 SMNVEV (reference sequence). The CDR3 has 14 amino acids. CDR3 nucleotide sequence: TGTGCCAGCAAAGTTTTAGCGGGAGACTCTGAGCAGTTCTTC. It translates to CASKVLAGDSEQFF.

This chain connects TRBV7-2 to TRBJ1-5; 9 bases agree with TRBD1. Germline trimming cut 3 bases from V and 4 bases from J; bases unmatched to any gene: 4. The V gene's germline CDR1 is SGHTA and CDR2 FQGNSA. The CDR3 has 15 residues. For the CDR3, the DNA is TGTGCCAGCAGCTTCTCCGGGACAGGGAATCAGCCCCAGCATTTT. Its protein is CASSFSGTGNQPQHF.

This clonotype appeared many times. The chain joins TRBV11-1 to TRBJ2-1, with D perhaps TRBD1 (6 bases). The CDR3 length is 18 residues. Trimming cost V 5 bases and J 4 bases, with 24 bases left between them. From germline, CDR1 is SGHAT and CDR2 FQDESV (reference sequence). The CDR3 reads CASSPSAGASPFYNEQFF. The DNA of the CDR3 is TGTGCCAGCAGCCCCAGTGCAGGGGCATCCCCATTTTACAATGAGCAGTTCTTC.

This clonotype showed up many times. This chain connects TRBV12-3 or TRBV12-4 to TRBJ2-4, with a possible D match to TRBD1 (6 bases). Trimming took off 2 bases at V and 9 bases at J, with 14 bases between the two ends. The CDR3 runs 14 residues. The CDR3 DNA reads TGTGCCAGCAGTTTACAACAGGGAGTCGGCATTCAGTACTTC. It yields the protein CASSLQQGVGIQYF.

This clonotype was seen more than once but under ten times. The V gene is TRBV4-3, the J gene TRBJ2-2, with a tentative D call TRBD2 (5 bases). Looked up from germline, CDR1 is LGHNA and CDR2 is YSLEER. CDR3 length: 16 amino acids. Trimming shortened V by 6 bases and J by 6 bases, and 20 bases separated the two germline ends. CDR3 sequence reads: CASSAQVPIGAGELFF. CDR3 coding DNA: TGCGCCAGCAGTGCTCAGGTTCCTATCGGGGCCGGGGAGCTGTTTTTT.

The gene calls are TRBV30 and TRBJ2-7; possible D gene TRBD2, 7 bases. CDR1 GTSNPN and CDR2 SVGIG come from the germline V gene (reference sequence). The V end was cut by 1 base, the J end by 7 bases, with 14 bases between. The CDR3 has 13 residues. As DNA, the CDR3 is TGTGCCTGGAGTGGGGGGGGGGCGAGGGAGCAGTACTTC. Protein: CAWSGGGAREQYF.

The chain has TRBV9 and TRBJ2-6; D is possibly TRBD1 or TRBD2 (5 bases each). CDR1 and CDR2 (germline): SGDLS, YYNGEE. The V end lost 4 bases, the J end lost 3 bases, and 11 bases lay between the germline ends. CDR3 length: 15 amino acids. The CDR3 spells CASSLTGLGANVLTF. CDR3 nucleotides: TGTGCCAGCAGCCTTACAGGACTTGGGGCCAACGTCCTGACTTTC.

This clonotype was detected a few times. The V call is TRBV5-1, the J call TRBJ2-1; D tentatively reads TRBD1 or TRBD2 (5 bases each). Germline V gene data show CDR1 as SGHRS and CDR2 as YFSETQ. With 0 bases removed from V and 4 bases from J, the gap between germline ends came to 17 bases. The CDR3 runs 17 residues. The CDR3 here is CASSLATMGESYNEQFF. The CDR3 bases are TGCGCCAGCAGCTTGGCCACCATGGGGGAGTCTTACAATGAGCAGTTCTTC. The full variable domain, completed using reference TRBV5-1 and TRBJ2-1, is KAGVTQTPRYLIKTRGQQVTLSCSPISGHRSVSWYQQTPGQGLQFLFEYFSETQRNKGNFPGRFSGRQFSNSRSEMNVSTLELGDSALYLCASSLATMGESYNEQFFGPGTRLTVL.

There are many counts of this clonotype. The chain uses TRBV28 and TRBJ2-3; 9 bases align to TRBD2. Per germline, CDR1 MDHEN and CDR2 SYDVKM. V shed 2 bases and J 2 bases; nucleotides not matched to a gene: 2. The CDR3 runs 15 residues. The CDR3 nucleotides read TGTGCCAGCAGTTTACGGACTAGCGTCACAGATACGCAGTATTTT. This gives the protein CASSLRTSVTDTQYF.